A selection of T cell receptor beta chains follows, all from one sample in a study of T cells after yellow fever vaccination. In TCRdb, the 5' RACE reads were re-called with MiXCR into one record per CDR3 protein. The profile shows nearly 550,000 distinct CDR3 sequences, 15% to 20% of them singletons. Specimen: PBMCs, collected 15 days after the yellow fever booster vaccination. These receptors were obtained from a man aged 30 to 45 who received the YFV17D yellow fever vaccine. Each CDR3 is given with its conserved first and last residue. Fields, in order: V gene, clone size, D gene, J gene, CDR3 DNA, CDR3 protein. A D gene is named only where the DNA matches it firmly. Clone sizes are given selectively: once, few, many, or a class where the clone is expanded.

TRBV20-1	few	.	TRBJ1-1	TGCAGTGCTAGGAAAACAATGAACACTGAAGCTTTCTTT	CSARKTMNTEAFF
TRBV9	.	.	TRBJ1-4	TGTGCCAGCAGCGCGGGGGATATCGCTAATGAAAAACTGTTTTTT	CASSAGDIANEKLFF
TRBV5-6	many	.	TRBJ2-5	TGTGCCAGCAGCCAAGAGATTCGGGAAAAGACCCAGTACTTC	CASSQEIREKTQYF
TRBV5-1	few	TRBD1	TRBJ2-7	TGCGCCAGCAGCGAGGGACAGCCCTACGAGCAGTACTTC	CASSEGQPYEQYF
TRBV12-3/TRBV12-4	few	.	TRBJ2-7	TGTGCCAGCAGTTTACCCGGTTGGGGGGCCGAGCAGTACTTC	CASSLPGWGAEQYF
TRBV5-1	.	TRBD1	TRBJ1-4	TGCGCCAGCACAGGGGGGCTCGGAGAAAAACTGTTTTTT	CASTGGLGEKLFF
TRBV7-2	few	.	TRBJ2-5	TGTGCCAGCAGCTCCCACGGCTTACGCGGGGTAAAGACCCAGTACTTC	CASSSHGLRGVKTQYF
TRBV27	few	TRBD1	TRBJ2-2	TGTGCCAGCAGTTCCCGGACAGGGAGCCCCACCGGGGAGCTGTTTTTT	CASSSRTGSPTGELFF
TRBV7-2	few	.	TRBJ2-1	TGTGCCAGCAGCTTAAACGGCCGCAATGAGCAGTTCTTC	CASSLNGRNEQFF
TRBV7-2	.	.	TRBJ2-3	TGTGCCAGCAGACGGGACCCAGATACGCAGTATTTT	CASRRDPDTQYF
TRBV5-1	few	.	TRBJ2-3	TGCGCCAGCAGCTTGCTCCGCGCAGATACGCAGTATTTT	CASSLLRADTQYF
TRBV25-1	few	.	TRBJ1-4	TGTGCCAGCAGTGTAGGACTGATTAATGAAAAACTGTTTTTT	CASSVGLINEKLFF
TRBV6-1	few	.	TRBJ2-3	TGTGCCAGCAGTGCACAGGCTAGCCCAGATACGCAGTATTTT	CASSAQASPDTQYF
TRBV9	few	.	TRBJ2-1	TGTGCCAGCAGCGTAGACTTGCTGACTAGTAATGAGCAGTTCTTC	CASSVDLLTSNEQFF